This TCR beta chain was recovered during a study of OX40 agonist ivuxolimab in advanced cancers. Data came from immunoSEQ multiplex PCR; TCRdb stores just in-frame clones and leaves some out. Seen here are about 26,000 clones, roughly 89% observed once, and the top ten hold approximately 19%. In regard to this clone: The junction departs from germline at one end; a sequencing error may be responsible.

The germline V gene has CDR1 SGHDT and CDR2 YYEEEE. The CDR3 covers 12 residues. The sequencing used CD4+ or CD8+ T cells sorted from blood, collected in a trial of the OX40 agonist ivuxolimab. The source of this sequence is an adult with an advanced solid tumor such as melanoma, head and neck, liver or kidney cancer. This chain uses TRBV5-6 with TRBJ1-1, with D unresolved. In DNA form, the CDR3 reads TGTGCCAGCAGCTTGGCCAACAGTGAAGCTTTCTTT. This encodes CASSLANSEAFF. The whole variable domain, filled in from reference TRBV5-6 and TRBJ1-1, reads DAGVTQSPTHLIKTRGQQVTLRCSPKSGHDTVSWYQQALGQGPQFIFQYYEEEERQRGNFPDRFSGHQFPNYSSELNVNALLLGDSALYLCASSLANSEAFFGQGTRLTVV.